This TCR beta chain emerged from a study of blood T cells in healthy people across ages. It was with a sample-barcoded 5' primer and a J-beta primer mix that a second PCR of roughly 7 to 11 cycles was run. TCRdb re-analysed the 5' RACE reads in MiXCR, keeping a single row per CDR3 protein. The sample holds around 1.7 million distinct CDR3 sequences, about 30% seen once. The length of the CDR3 is 16 residues. CDR1 and CDR2 from the germline V gene are WSHSY and SAAADI. A word on this clonotype: A much larger clone differs from this one at a single base, so this may be a read error.

The sequenced sample consisted of blood. This sequence originates from a woman younger than 45 in good health. The chain is built from TRBV10-2 and TRBJ2-3, with D perhaps matching TRBD1 or TRBD2 (5 bases each). CDR3 sequence: CASSEFGTASTDTRYF. The CDR3 nucleotides read TGCGCCAGCAGTGAGTTTGGGACGGCGAGCACAGATACGCGGTATTTT.